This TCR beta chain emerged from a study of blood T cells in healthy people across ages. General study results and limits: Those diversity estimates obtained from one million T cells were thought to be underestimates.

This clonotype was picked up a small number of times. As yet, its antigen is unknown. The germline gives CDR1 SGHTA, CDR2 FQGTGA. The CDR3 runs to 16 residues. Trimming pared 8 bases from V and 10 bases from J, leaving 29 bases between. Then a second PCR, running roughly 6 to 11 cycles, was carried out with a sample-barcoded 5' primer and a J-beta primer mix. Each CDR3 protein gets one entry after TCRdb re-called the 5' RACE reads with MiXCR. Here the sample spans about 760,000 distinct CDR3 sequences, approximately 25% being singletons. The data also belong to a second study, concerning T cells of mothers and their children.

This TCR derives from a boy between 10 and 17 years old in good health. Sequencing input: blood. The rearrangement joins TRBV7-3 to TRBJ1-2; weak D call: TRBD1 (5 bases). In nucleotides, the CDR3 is TGTGCCAGCCCCTCCTATACCAACCGGGGCAGGGTGGACTACACCTTC. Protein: CASPSYTNRGRVDYTF.